The subject of this entry is one T cell receptor (beta chain). Its antigen is undetermined. This entry comes from a study of cytomegalovirus exposure and HLA in healthy donors. Study results and caveats: The classifier was said to identify cytomegalovirus status with high specificity and sensitivity.

Both 60 Vbeta primers and 13 Jbeta primers went into the PCR. Per the authors' pipeline: An analysis performed later counted around 86 million unique TCR beta chains (roughly 11 million of them shared). This table comes from immunoSEQ multiplex PCR, and its TCRdb copy is limited to in-frame clones, with some not included. V and J calls and clone size are as listed in that table; D and trimming were resolved from the DNA. The sample's table shows about 210,000 clones. The germline V gene encodes CDR1 MNHEY and CDR2 SMNVEV (reference sequence). V was trimmed by 10 bases and J by 14 bases, leaving 22 bases between them. The CDR3 consists of 12 residues. Participants comprised healthy donors of bone marrow.

The sequencing sample was made of PBMCs. This TCR derives from a woman aged 30 to 39 in good health and CMV-seropositive. The gene calls are TRBV27 and TRBJ2-3; D is ambiguous. Here the CDR3 DNA reads TGTGCCACCTATCGTGGAGTTGGAGCACTGTATTTT. This translates into CATYRGVGALYF.